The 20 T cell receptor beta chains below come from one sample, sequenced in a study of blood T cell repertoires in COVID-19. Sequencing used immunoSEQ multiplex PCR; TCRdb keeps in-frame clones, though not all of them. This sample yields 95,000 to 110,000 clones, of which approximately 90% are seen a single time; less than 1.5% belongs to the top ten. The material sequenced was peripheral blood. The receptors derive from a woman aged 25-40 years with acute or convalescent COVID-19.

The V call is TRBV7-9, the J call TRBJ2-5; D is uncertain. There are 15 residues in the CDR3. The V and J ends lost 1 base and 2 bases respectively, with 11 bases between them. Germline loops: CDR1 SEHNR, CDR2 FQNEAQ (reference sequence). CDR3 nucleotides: TGTGCCAGCAGCTTAGTGGGCAGGATACAAGAGACCCAGTACTTC. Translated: CASSLVGRIQETQYF.

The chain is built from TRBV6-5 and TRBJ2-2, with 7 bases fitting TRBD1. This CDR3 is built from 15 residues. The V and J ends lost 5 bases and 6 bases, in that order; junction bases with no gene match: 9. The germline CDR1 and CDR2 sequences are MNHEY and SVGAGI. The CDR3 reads CASSQQGSGAGELFF. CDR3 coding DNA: TGTGCCAGCAGTCAACAGGGGTCGGGTGCCGGGGAGCTGTTTTTT.

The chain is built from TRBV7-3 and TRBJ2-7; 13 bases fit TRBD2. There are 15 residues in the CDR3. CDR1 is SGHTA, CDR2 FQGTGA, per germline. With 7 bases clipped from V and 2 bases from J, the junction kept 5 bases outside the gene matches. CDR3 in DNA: TGTGCCAGCACCAGGACTAGCGGGGGTACCTACGAGCAGTACTTC. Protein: CASTRTSGGTYEQYF.

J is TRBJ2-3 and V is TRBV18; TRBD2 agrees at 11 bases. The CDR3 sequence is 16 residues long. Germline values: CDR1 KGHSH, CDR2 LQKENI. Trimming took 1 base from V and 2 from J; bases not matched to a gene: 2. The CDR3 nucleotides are TGTGCCAGCTCACCACTAGCGGGAGGGTCCACAGATACGCAGTATTTT. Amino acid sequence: CASSPLAGGSTDTQYF.

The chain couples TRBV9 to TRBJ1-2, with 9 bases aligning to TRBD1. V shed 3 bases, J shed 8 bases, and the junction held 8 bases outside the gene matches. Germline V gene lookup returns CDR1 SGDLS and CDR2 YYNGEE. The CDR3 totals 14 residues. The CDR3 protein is CASSGTGGVPGYTF. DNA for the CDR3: TGTGCCAGCAGCGGAACAGGGGGCGTGCCCGGCTACACCTTC.

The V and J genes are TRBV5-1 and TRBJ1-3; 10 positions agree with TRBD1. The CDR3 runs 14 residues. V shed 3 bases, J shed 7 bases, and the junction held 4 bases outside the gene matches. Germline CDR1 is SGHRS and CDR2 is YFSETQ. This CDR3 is CASSSTGGLNTIYF. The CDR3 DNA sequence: TGCGCCAGCAGCTCGACAGGGGGCTTGAACACCATATATTTT.

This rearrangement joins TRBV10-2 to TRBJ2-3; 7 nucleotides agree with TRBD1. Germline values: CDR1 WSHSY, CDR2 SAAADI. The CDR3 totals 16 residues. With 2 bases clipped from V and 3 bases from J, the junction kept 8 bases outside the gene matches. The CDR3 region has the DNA TGCGCCAGCAGTGAGGCAGGACAGGCGTATACAGATACGCAGTATTTT. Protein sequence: CASSEAGQAYTDTQYF.

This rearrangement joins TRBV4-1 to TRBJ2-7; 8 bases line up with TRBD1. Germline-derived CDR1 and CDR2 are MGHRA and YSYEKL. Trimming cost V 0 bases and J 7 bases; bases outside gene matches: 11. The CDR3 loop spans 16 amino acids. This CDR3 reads CASSQEGAGGVSEQYF. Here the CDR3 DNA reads TGCGCCAGCAGCCAAGAGGGCGCAGGGGGCGTTTCAGAGCAGTACTTC.

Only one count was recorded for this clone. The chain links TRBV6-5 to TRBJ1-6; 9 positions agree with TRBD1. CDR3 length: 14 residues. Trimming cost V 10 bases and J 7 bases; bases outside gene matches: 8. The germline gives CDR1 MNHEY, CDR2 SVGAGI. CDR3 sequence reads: CATYSGTGNSPLHF. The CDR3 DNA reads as TGTGCCACCTACTCCGGGACAGGGAATTCACCCCTCCACTTT.

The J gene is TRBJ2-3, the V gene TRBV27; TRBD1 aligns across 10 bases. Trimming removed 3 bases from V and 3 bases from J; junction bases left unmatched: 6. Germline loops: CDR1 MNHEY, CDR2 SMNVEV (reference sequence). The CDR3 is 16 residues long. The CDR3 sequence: CASSLRTGGTTDTQYF. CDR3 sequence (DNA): TGTGCCAGCAGTTTGAGGACAGGGGGGACAACAGATACGCAGTATTTT.

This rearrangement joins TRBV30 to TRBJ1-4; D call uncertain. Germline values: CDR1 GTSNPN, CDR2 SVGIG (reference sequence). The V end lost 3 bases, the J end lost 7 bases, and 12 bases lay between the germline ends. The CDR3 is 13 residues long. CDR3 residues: CAWRRFYSEKLFF. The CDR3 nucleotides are TGTGCCTGGAGGAGGTTTTATAGTGAAAAACTGTTTTTT.

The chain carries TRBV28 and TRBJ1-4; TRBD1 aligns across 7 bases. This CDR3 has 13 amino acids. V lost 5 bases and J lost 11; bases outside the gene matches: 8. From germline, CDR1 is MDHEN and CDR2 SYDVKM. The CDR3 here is CASSDTGVSKLFF. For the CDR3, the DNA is TGTGCCAGCAGTGATACAGGGGTCTCGAAACTGTTTTTT.

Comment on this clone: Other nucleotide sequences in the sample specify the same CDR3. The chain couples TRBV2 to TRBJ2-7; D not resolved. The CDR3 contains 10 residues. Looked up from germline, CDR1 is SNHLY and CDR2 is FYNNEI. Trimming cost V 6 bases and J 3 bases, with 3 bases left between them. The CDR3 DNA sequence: TGTGCCAGCAGCCTCTACGAGCAGTACTTC. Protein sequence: CASSLYEQYF.

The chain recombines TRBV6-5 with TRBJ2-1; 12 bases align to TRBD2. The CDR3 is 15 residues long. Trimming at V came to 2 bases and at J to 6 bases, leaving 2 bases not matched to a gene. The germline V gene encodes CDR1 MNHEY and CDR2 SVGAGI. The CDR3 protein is CASSYALAGGNEQFF. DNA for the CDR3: TGTGCCAGCAGTTACGCACTAGCGGGAGGCAATGAGCAGTTCTTC.

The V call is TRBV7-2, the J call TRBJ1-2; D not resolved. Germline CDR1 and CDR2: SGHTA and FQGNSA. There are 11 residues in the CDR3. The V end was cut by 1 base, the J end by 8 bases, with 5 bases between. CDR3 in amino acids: CASSLGRGYTF. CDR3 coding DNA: TGTGCCAGCAGCTTAGGGAGGGGCTACACCTTC.

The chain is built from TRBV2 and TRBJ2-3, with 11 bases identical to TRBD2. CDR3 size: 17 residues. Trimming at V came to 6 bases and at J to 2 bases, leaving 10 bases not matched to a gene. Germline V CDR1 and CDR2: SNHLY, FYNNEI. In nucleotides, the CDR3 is TGTGCCAGCAGGTTTGGTGGGACTAGCGGAACCACAGATACGCAGTATTTT. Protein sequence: CASRFGGTSGTTDTQYF. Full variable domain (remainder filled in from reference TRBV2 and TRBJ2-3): EPEVTQTPSHQVTQMGQEVILRCVPISNHLYFYWYRQILGQKVEFLVSFYNNEISEKSEIFDDQFSVERPDGSNFTLKIRSTKLEDSAMYFCASRFGGTSGTTDTQYFGPGTRLTVL.

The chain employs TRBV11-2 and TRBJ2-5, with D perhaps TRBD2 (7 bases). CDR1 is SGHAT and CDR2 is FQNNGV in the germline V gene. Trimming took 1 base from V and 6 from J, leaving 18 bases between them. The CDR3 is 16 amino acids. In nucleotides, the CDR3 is TGTGCCAGCAGCTTAGTCGGCCGGGGGGCCCCCAAGACCCAGTACTTC. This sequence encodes CASSLVGRGAPKTQYF.

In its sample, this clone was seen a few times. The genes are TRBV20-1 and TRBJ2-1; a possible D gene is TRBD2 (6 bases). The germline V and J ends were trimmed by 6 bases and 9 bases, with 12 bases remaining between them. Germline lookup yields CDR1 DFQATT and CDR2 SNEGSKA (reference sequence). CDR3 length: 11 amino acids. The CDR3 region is CSAIPGVEQFF. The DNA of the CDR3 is TGCAGTGCCATCCCGGGAGTTGAGCAGTTCTTC.

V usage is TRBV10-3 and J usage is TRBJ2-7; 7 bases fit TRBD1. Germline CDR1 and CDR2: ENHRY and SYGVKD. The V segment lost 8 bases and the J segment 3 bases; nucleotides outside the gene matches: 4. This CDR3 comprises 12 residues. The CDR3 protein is CAIGDSLYEQYF. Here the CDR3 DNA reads TGTGCCATCGGGGACAGTCTCTACGAGCAGTACTTC.

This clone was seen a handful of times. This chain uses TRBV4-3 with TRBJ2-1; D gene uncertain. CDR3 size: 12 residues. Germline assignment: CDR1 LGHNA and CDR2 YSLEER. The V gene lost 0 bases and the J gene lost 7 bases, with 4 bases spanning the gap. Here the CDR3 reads CASSQDYNEQFF. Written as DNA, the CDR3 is TGCGCCAGCAGCCAAGATTATAATGAGCAGTTCTTC.